This section outlines one T cell receptor (beta chain) sequence together with its context. This sample was included in a study of blood T cell repertoires in COVID-19. Study-wide context: Both acute and convalescent COVID-19 samples were obtained from the United States, Italy and Spain. Sample material is recorded as cDNA or gDNA derived from T cells, B-cell-depleted T cells, or PBMCs.

Enrollment of patients from Seattle took place during active infection, with longitudinal follow-up. Per the original data handling: Amplification with reference gene primers provided the estimates of nucleated cell counts. Sequencing used immunoSEQ multiplex PCR; TCRdb keeps in-frame clones, though not all of them. The DNA was the basis for D and trimming; V, J and clone size are from that table. The sample comprises about 260,000 clones, around nine tenths of which are singletons, and roughly 10% rests with the top ten. With V trimmed by 4 bases and J by 9 bases, 10 bases remained unmatched. The CDR3 consists of 15 residues. Germline loops: CDR1 SGHNT, CDR2 YYREEE (reference sequence).

This clonotype was obtained from an older woman with COVID-19, enrolled during active disease. What was sequenced was peripheral blood. The J gene is TRBJ2-1, the V gene TRBV5-4; 10 nucleotides match TRBD2. In DNA, the CDR3 is TGTGCCAGCAGCCGAATAGCGGGGGGCGGCATTGAGCAGTTCTTC. This codes for CASSRIAGGGIEQFF.